One TCR beta chain is described in this entry. As processed by the authors: Amplifying reference gene primers gave estimates of nucleated cell counts. The data were produced by immunoSEQ multiplex PCR, yet TCRdb's version contains in-frame clones alone and is incomplete. That table is the source of V, J and clone size, and D and trimming were worked out from the DNA. The sample has 200,000 to 250,000 clones, 75% to 85% seen once. These data come from a study of blood T cell repertoires in COVID-19. Looking at the study overall: Samples came from the United States, Italy and Spain, spanning acute and convalescent COVID-19. Sample material is recorded as cDNA or gDNA derived from T cells, B-cell-depleted T cells, or PBMCs.

Germline V gives CDR1 SGHKS, CDR2 YYEKEE (reference sequence). J gave up 10 bases and V 7 bases, and 20 bases lay outside the gene matches. This CDR3 spans 17 amino acids. The sequence was collected from a human donor in a cohort sampled during active COVID-19. The sample comprised peripheral blood. The rearrangement links TRBV5-5 to TRBJ2-3; 11 bases match TRBD2. The CDR3 DNA sequence: TGTGCCAGCGGAAAACTAGCGGGGGCCACAGGGGATAGTCCGCAGTATTTT. This sequence encodes CASGKLAGATGDSPQYF.